The clone carrying this TCR beta chain was observed many times. Genomic DNA belonging to each subset was distributed in equal measure over several immunoSEQ plates. With ten immunoSEQ deep assay plates, unsorted PBMC DNA underwent sequencing. Produced via immunoSEQ multiplex PCR; TCRdb's table is partial and in-frame only. In the table there are 450,000 to 500,000 clones, over 60% of which are singletons. Approximately 100 million PBMCs served as the genomic DNA source for unsorted samples. The entry originates in a study of shared clonotypes between healthy human individuals. The clonotype originates from a woman between 35 and 50 years old in good health. Some clones in this sample may be carry-over from other donors' samples. Sequenced: PBMCs.

CDR3 sequence (DNA): TGTGCCAGCAGTTTATTGGGTAGCGGGAGCACAGATACGCAGTATTTT. It translates to CASSLLGSGSTDTQYF. The rearrangement uses TRBV28 and TRBJ2-3, with 7 nucleotides matching TRBD2. CDR3 length: 16 residues. CDR1 is MDHEN, CDR2 SYDVKM, per germline. The V and J ends lost 1 base and 0 bases, in that order; junction bases with no gene match: 4.